What follows are 18 T cell receptor beta chains derived from one specimen sequenced in a study of T cells in Graves' hyperthyroidism and ophthalmopathy. Amplification yielded TCR beta CDR3 regions, with RNA transcripts as the source. An initial round of RT-PCR targeting the TCR CDR3 relied on the HTBI primer set. TCRdb itself ran the multiplex PCR reads through MiXCR, one entry per CDR3 protein. The sample holds a few hundred thousand distinct CDR3 sequences, 11% to 15% seen once. The sequenced material came from blood. All receptors come from a woman in her thirties with Graves' hyperthyroidism that later progressed to Graves' ophthalmopathy.

This clonotype has ten or more counts. This rearrangement joins TRBV20-1 to TRBJ2-5; tentatively, D is TRBD2 (6 bases). This CDR3 is 13 amino acids long. CDR1 DFQATT and CDR2 SNEGSKA come from the germline V gene (reference sequence). Trimming stripped 6 bases from V and 5 bases from J, with 16 bases between. The CDR3 region is CSAPWGGGETQYF. For the CDR3, the DNA is TGCAGTGCCCCCTGGGGAGGAGGGGAGACCCAGTACTTC.

This clonotype was observed many times. The gene calls are TRBV27 and TRBJ2-7; D possibly corresponds to TRBD1 (5 bases). The CDR3 runs 13 residues. Germline V lookup: CDR1 MNHEY, CDR2 SMNVEV (reference sequence). V was cut by 2 bases and J by 6 bases, with 11 bases left in between. CDR3 DNA sequence: TGTGCCAGCAGTTTAGGACAACCTTTCGAGCAGTACTTC. It specifies CASSLGQPFEQYF.

On this clonotype: A much larger clone is a single base away; this may be a read error. The rearrangement uses TRBV7-9 and TRBJ1-4; 7 bases align to TRBD1. With 5 bases clipped from V and 4 bases from J, the junction kept 10 bases outside the gene matches. This CDR3 spans 16 amino acids. CDR1 is SEHNR, CDR2 FQNEAQ, per germline (reference sequence). CDR3 coding DNA: TGTGCCAGCAGCCCCCAAGGGGGACAGTATAATGAAAAACTGTTTTTT. Translating it yields CASSPQGGQYNEKLFF. Supplemented by reference TRBV7-9 and TRBJ1-4, the full variable domain reads DTGVSQNPRHKITKRGQNVTFRCDPISEHNRLYWYRQTLGQGPEFLTYFQNEAQLEKSRLLSDRFSAERPKGSFSTLEIQRTEQGDSAMYLCASSPQGGQYNEKLFFGSGTQLSVL.

This clonotype came up a few times. This rearrangement joins TRBV28 to TRBJ1-3; TRBD1 aligns across 9 bases. Trimming took 4 bases from V and 9 from J; bases not matched to a gene: 7. The length of the CDR3 is 14 residues. Germline values: CDR1 MDHEN, CDR2 SYDVKM. CDR3 sequence: CASSSGQGTVTIYF. DNA for the CDR3: TGTGCCAGCAGTTCAGGACAGGGGACAGTCACCATATATTTT.

This clonotype was observed at least ten times. The V gene is TRBV29-1, the J gene TRBJ2-1; the match to TRBD1 covers 11 bases. This CDR3 has 16 residues. The germline gives CDR1 SQVTM, CDR2 ANQGSEA. The ends lost 6 bases at V and 7 bases at J; junction bases unmatched: 14. CDR3: CSVPVDGQGARNEQFF. The CDR3, as DNA: TGCAGCGTGCCGGTAGACGGACAGGGGGCGCGAAATGAGCAGTTCTTC.

In its sample, this clonotype was seen a few times. The rearrangement uses TRBV9 and TRBJ1-1; no clear D. Germline values: CDR1 SGDLS, CDR2 YYNGEE. V was trimmed by 7 bases and J by 5 bases, leaving 9 bases between them. The CDR3 has 11 residues. The CDR3 here is CASGSSTEAFF. CDR3 DNA: TGTGCCAGCGGGAGTTCGACTGAAGCTTTCTTT.

This clonotype was seen at least ten times. The rearrangement uses TRBV6-1 and TRBJ2-1; 7 bases are shared with TRBD1. CDR3 size: 17 residues. Germline CDR1 reads MNHNS; CDR2 reads SASEGT. V gave up 4 bases and J gave up 3 bases; unmatched junction bases: 12. The chain's CDR3 is CASSAPNRDSIYNEQFF. The CDR3 DNA is TGTGCCAGCAGTGCCCCAAACCGGGACAGCATCTACAATGAGCAGTTCTTC.

Ten or more counts support this clonotype. The chain carries TRBV10-3 and TRBJ1-1; D gene unclear. Germline V gene data show CDR1 as ENHRY and CDR2 as SYGVKD. CDR3 size: 16 residues. Deletions cut 2 bases from V and 7 bases from J, with 20 bases between. The CDR3 DNA is TGTGCCATCAGTGAGAATCTGAGAAAAGAAAGTTTTGAAGCTTTCTTT. Translated, it gives CAISENLRKESFEAFF.

The table lists this clonotype with many counts. The gene calls are TRBV5-1 and TRBJ1-2; 9 nucleotides agree with TRBD1. The CDR3 runs to 14 residues. V was pared by 0 bases and J by 4 bases, with 1 base of the junction left unmatched. CDR1 and CDR2 (germline): SGHRS, YFSETQ. This CDR3 is CASSLGDRAYGYTF. CDR3 sequence (DNA): TGCGCCAGCAGCTTGGGGGACAGGGCCTATGGCTACACCTTC.

This clonotype has more than one count but fewer than ten. The rearrangement uses TRBV5-1 and TRBJ1-5; TRBD1 aligns across 8 bases. This CDR3 spans 14 amino acids. The germline V gene has CDR1 SGHRS and CDR2 YFSETQ. The V gene end was trimmed by 3 bases and the J gene end by 5 bases; junction bases not matched to a gene: 4. The CDR3 coding sequence is TGCGCCAGCAGCTCGACAGGGGATTATCAGCCCCAGCATTTT. The encoded protein is CASSSTGDYQPQHF.

The gene calls are TRBV28 and TRBJ2-7; weak D call: TRBD1 (5 bases). Per the germline V gene, CDR1 is MDHEN and CDR2 is SYDVKM. V lost 6 bases and J 5 bases, leaving 14 bases between the germline ends. The CDR3 has 13 residues. CDR3 nucleotides: TGTGCCAGCAGGAAGGCAGGGTTTAACGAGCAGTACTTC. Its translation is CASRKAGFNEQYF.

This clonotype was counted many times. This chain uses TRBV12-3 or TRBV12-4 with TRBJ1-6; D is unresolved. The CDR3 runs to 13 residues. Trimming left V 5 bases short and J 6 bases short, with 8 bases between. CDR3 sequence reads: CASSQSLNSPLHF. The CDR3 nucleotides are TGTGCCAGCAGTCAATCCCTTAATTCACCCCTCCACTTT.

The chain combines TRBV9 with TRBJ2-7; 11 nucleotides agree with TRBD2. The CDR3 is made up of 15 amino acids. V lost 1 base, J lost 5 bases, and 5 bases stayed unmatched. CDR1 and CDR2 (germline): SGDLS, YYNGEE. CDR3 bases: TGTGCCAGCAGCGTAACTAGCGGGAGTCGTGACGAGCAGTACGTC. Translated: CASSVTSGSRDEQYV.

This sequence joins TRBV5-6 and TRBJ1-5; no clear D gene. Trimming took 0 bases from V and 0 from J, leaving 7 bases between them. CDR1 and CDR2 from the germline V gene are SGHDT and YYEEEE. This CDR3 region has 15 residues. CDR3 sequence: CASSLAGYSNQPQHF. The CDR3 DNA follows: TGTGCCAGCAGCTTGGCCGGTTATAGCAATCAGCCCCAGCATTTT. Full variable domain (missing parts from reference TRBV5-6 and TRBJ1-5): DAGVTQSPTHLIKTRGQQVTLRCSPKSGHDTVSWYQQALGQGPQFIFQYYEEEERQRGNFPDRFSGHQFPNYSSELNVNALLLGDSALYLCASSLAGYSNQPQHFGDGTRLSIL.

With respect to this clonotype: Given a much more abundant clone one base away, this may be a read error. The V and J genes are TRBV11-3 and TRBJ2-5, with a possible D match to TRBD1 (6 bases). V gave up 5 bases and J gave up 6 bases, with 16 bases separating them. The CDR3 sequence is 14 residues long. The V gene's germline CDR1 is SGHNT and CDR2 YENEEA. The CDR3 is CASSQVPGVKTQYF. The CDR3 DNA reads as TGTGCCAGCAGCCAAGTCCCAGGGGTAAAGACCCAGTACTTC.

This clonotype has ten or more counts. In DNA, the CDR3 is TGTGCCAGCAAGGGGGTCCGAGAAAAACTGTTTTTT. Amino acids: CASKGVREKLFF. The chain is built from TRBV2 and TRBJ1-4; D is possibly TRBD1 (6 bases). CDR3 size: 12 residues. The V and J ends lost 7 bases and 8 bases respectively, with 11 bases between them. The germline CDR1 and CDR2 sequences are SNHLY and FYNNEI.

This clonotype came up many times. The chain couples TRBV5-8 to TRBJ1-5; 7 bases agree with TRBD1. J gave up 2 bases and V 3 bases, and 8 bases lay outside the gene matches. CDR1 is SGHTS, CDR2 YDEGEE, per germline. The CDR3 covers 16 residues. For the CDR3, the DNA is TGTGCCAGCAGCTCTACAGGGGAGAGGCGCAATCAGCCCCAGCATTTT. The encoded protein is CASSSTGERRNQPQHF.

About this clonotype: At one end the junction does not follow the germline gene, possibly because of a read error. This chain joins TRBV2 and TRBJ1-4; no reliable D call. This CDR3 contains 14 residues. Germline V gives CDR1 SNHLY, CDR2 FYNNEI. CDR3 loop: CASSGEEGSEQLFF. CDR3 bases: TGTGCCAGCAGTGGAGAGGAGGGCAGTGAACAACTGTTTTTT. Full variable domain (outside the CDR3, taken from reference TRBV2 and TRBJ1-4): EPEVTQTPSHQVTQMGQEVILRCVPISNHLYFYWYRQILGQKVEFLVSFYNNEISEKSEIFDDQFSVERPDGSNFTLKIRSTKLEDSAMYFCASSGEEGSEQLFFGSGTQLSVL.